These T cell receptor beta chains were read from a single sample in a study of read filtering for tumor transcriptome and immune sequencing. TCRdb re-called the reads with MiXCR, one entry per CDR3 protein. This table holds tens of thousands of distinct CDR3 sequences, approximately 14% found once. Sample: a population of CD138-negative cells sorted from bone marrow. These receptors all stem from a donor aged 40 or over with multiple myeloma. The CDR3 runs from the conserved cysteine through the conserved F or W. D genes are given only for firm matches. Size values are once, few and many counts, or a class for expanded clones, and some rows have none.

cdr3_nt cdr3_aa j_call clone_size v_call d_call
TGTGCCAGCAAACCTTATAGGGACACTGAAGCTTTCTTT CASKPYRDTEAFF TRBJ1-1 many TRBV27 .
TGTGCCAGCACCATGGGGACCCGGAACTATGGCTACACCTTC CASTMGTRNYGYTF TRBJ1-2 medium-sized TRBV2 .
TGTGCCTGGTGGACTAGCGGGAGGGCCCGCGGCACAGATACGCAGTATTTT CAWWTSGRARGTDTQYF TRBJ2-3 many TRBV30 TRBD2
TGTGCCAGCAGGTTGACAGGAGGAAATGAGCAGTTCTTC CASRLTGGNEQFF TRBJ2-1 many TRBV12-3/TRBV12-4 .
TGCAGCGTTTTCAGCAATTCCTACGAGCAGTACTTC CSVFSNSYEQYF TRBJ2-7 many TRBV29-1 .
TGTGCCAACTCACCATCAATTCAGATCGGGACAGGGGGCAATGAGCAGTTCTTC CANSPSIQIGTGGNEQFF TRBJ2-1 . TRBV18 TRBD1
TGCGCCAGCAGCTTGGACAACACCGGGGAGCTGTTTTTT CASSLDNTGELFF TRBJ2-2 many TRBV5-1 .
TGTGCCAGCAGTCCAAGGACTAGCGGGGGTAACACCGGGGAGCTGTTTTTT CASSPRTSGGNTGELFF TRBJ2-2 many TRBV12-3/TRBV12-4 TRBD2
TGTGCCAGCAGCTTCCTCCCGGGACTAGCGGGAATCACCGGGGAGCTGTTTTTT CASSFLPGLAGITGELFF TRBJ2-2 many TRBV7-9 TRBD2
TGTGCTAGCAGTTTTGGGGTAGCGGGGACCCAAGAGACCCAGTACTTC CASSFGVAGTQETQYF TRBJ2-5 many TRBV7-7 TRBD2
TGCATTGCTAGGGGGTCAGGGGACTATGGCTACACCTTC CIARGSGDYGYTF TRBJ1-2 once TRBV20-1 .
TGTGCCAGCAGCGCCACAGGGATTAATTCACCCCTCCACTTT CASSATGINSPLHF TRBJ1-6 medium-sized TRBV7-3 .
TGCGCCAGCAGACCAGCGGGAGAAAGGACAGATACGCAGTATTTT CASRPAGERTDTQYF TRBJ2-3 many TRBV5-1 TRBD2
TGCAGTGCTAGAGATTTTGAGGGACCTAATCAGCCCCAGCATTTT CSARDFEGPNQPQHF TRBJ1-5 many TRBV20-1 .
TGCGCCAGCAGGCATGAGCGGGGGCGCTTCACAGATACGCAGTATTTT CASRHERGRFTDTQYF TRBJ2-3 many TRBV10-2 TRBD2
TGTGCCAGCCAGGGCTTTAGCTCCTACAATGAGCAGTTCTTC CASQGFSSYNEQFF TRBJ2-1 many TRBV6-1 .
TGCGCCAGCAGCTTTGGGGGGGACTCGAACACTGAAGCTTTCTTT CASSFGGDSNTEAFF TRBJ1-1 many TRBV5-1 .
TGTGCCAGCAGGCCCGGGACAGATGCTAACTATGGCTACACCTTC CASRPGTDANYGYTF TRBJ1-2 many TRBV12-3/TRBV12-4 TRBD1
TGTGCCAGCAGCTACCAGACAGTTTCTGAGCAGCTCTTC CASSYQTVSEQLF TRBJ2-1 . TRBV9 .
TGCGCCAGCAGCTCGGGACTAGAGATCGAGACCCAGTACTTC CASSSGLEIETQYF TRBJ2-5 many TRBV5-1 TRBD2